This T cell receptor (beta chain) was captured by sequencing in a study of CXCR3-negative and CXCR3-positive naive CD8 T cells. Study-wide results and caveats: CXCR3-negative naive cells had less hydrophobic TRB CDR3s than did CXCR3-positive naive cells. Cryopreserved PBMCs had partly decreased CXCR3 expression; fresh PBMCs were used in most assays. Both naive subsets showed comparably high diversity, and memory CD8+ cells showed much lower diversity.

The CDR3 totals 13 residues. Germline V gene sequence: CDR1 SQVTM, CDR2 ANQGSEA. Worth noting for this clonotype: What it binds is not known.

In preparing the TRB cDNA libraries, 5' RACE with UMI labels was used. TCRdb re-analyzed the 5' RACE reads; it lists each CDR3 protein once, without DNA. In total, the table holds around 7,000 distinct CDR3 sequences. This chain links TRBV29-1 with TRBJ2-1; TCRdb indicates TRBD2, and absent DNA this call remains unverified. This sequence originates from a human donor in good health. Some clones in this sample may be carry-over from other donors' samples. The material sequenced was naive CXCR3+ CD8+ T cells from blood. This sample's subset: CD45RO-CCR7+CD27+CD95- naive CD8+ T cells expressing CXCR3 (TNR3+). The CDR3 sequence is CSVWARGSDEQFF.